The 14 T cell receptor beta chains below were found in one sample sequenced in a study of shared clonotypes between healthy human individuals. The assay was immunoSEQ multiplex PCR, and TCRdb's table has in-frame clones only and misses some. The data show some 510,000 clones, with approximately 85% seen just once and 10% to 15% held by the top ten. The sequencing input was PBMCs. These TCRs come from a woman in her 40s in good health. Some clones in this sample may be carry-over from other donors' samples.

This clone has only one observation. This chain uses TRBV7-9 with TRBJ2-7; tentatively, D is TRBD1 or TRBD2 (5 bases each). Germline V gene lookup returns CDR1 SEHNR and CDR2 FQNEAQ (reference sequence). Trimming pared 5 bases from V and 3 bases from J, leaving 14 bases between. The CDR3 has 14 residues. The CDR3 DNA reads as TGTGCCAGCAGCGCCCGGGACGGCGACTACGAGCAGTACTTC. Translation gives CASSARDGDYEQYF.

The rearrangement joins TRBV5-4 to TRBJ2-5; D is unresolved. This CDR3 is 13 amino acids long. CDR1 is SGHNT, CDR2 YYREEE, per germline (reference sequence). V was shortened by 1 base and J by 4 bases, with 8 bases between the two germline ends. In nucleotides, the CDR3 is TGTGCCAGCAGCTTGTTACCCCGAGAGACCCAGTACTTC. The encoded protein is CASSLLPRETQYF.

This sequence joins TRBV7-2 and TRBJ2-3, with a possible D match to TRBD2 (6 bases). This CDR3 contains 14 residues. Germline values: CDR1 SGHTA, CDR2 FQGNSA. V dropped 6 bases and J dropped 3 bases, with 13 bases sitting between them. CDR3 protein: CASRSAGRTDTQYF. DNA for the CDR3: TGTGCCAGCAGATCAGCCGGGAGAACAGATACGCAGTATTTT. Full variable domain (outside the CDR3, taken from reference TRBV7-2 and TRBJ2-3): GAGVSQSPSNKVTEKGKDVELRCDPISGHTALYWYRQSLGQGLEFLIYFQGNSAPDKSGLPSDRFSAERTGGSVSTLTIQRTQQEDSAVYLCASRSAGRTDTQYFGPGTRLTVL.

This clone appeared a single time. The chain recombines TRBV5-1 with TRBJ2-2, with 7 nucleotides matching TRBD2. After removal of 5 bases from V and 4 bases from J, the junction contained 5 bases not matched to a gene. The CDR3 loop spans 14 amino acids. From germline, CDR1 is SGHRS and CDR2 YFSETQ. DNA for the CDR3: TGCGCCAGCAGGTCCGGGACTACCACCGGGGAGCTGTTTTTT. The encoded protein is CASRSGTTTGELFF.

The V gene is TRBV6-1, the J gene TRBJ2-5, with D perhaps matching TRBD1 (6 bases). V gave up 3 bases and J gave up 1 base, with 9 bases separating them. Germline V CDR1 and CDR2: MNHNS, SASEGT. The length of the CDR3 is 14 residues. In DNA form, the CDR3 reads TGTGCCAGCAGTGATACAGGGTCCCAAGAGACCCAGTACTTC. Its translation: CASSDTGSQETQYF.

This chain joins TRBV4-3 and TRBJ2-3; unclear D gene. The germline V and J ends were trimmed by 0 bases and 4 bases, with 5 bases remaining between them. From germline, CDR1 is LGHNA and CDR2 YSLEER. The CDR3 has 13 residues. The CDR3, as DNA: TGCGCCAGCAGCCAAGATTTGGCAGATACGCAGTATTTT. This codes for CASSQDLADTQYF.

The chain couples TRBV2 to TRBJ2-4; 9 bases are a match to TRBD2. Per germline, CDR1 SNHLY and CDR2 FYNNEI. The CDR3 consists of 15 residues. V lost 6 bases, J lost 1 base, and 4 bases stayed unmatched. The CDR3 sequence: CASSGSGSAKNIQYF. Written as DNA, the CDR3 is TGTGCCAGCAGCGGTAGCGGGAGCGCCAAAAACATTCAGTACTTC. The full variable domain, in which reference TRBV2 and TRBJ2-4 provide the parts outside the CDR3, is EPEVTQTPSHQVTQMGQEVILRCVPISNHLYFYWYRQILGQKVEFLVSFYNNEISEKSEIFDDQFSVERPDGSNFTLKIRSTKLEDSAMYFCASSGSGSAKNIQYFGAGTRLSVL.

The J gene is TRBJ1-4, the V gene TRBV2; D is perhaps TRBD1 (6 bases). This CDR3 has 15 amino acids. Trimming stripped 6 bases from V and 0 bases from J, with 11 bases between. CDR1 is SNHLY and CDR2 is FYNNEI in the germline V gene. DNA of the CDR3: TGTGCCAGCAGGGATCCAGGGGCAACTAATGAAAAACTGTTTTTT. Encoded protein: CASRDPGATNEKLFF.

This chain connects TRBV19 to TRBJ2-5, with a possible D match to TRBD1 (6 bases). The CDR3 covers 13 residues. Between the trimmed V and J ends, which lost 5 bases and 7 bases, there was a span of 14 bases. CDR1 LNHDA and CDR2 SQIVND come from the germline V gene (reference sequence). The DNA of the CDR3 is TGTGCCAGTAGTCCCAGGGGCGTGGGGACCCAGTACTTC. Its protein product is CASSPRGVGTQYF.

This clone appeared a few times. The identical CDR3 is also encoded by other nucleotide sequences in the sample. The rearrangement joins TRBV7-6 to TRBJ2-2; maybe TRBD2 (5 bases). CDR3 length: 14 amino acids. Deletions cut 1 base from V and 5 bases from J, with 8 bases between. Per germline, CDR1 SGHVS and CDR2 FNYEAQ. CDR3 residues: CASSLGQRTGELFF. CDR3 DNA: TGTGCCAGCAGCTTAGGCCAGCGGACCGGGGAGCTGTTTTTT.

The V gene is TRBV9, the J gene TRBJ2-3, with 11 nucleotides matching TRBD2. The CDR3 contains 18 residues. Germline V gives CDR1 SGDLS, CDR2 YYNGEE. The junction had 15 bases not matched to a gene; V was cut back by 3 bases and J by 6 bases. The CDR3 DNA follows: TGTGCCAGCAGCGGGGGCTTTATAGCGGGAGGGCCGGAGGATACGCAGTATTTT. It codes for CASSGGFIAGGPEDTQYF.

The chain links TRBV5-1 to TRBJ1-4; TRBD1 agrees at 11 bases. CDR3 size: 13 residues. V dropped 5 bases and J dropped 7; count of bases not matched to a gene: 1. Germline-derived CDR1 and CDR2 are SGHRS and YFSETQ. As DNA, the CDR3 is TGCGCCAGCAGTGGACAGGGGGCTGAAAAACTGTTTTTT. This gives the protein CASSGQGAEKLFF.

For the CDR3, the DNA is TGTGCCAGCAGCTCCCCGGTTGGTTCGCGAGAGCAGTACTTC. It is translated as CASSSPVGSREQYF. The gene calls are TRBV7-9 and TRBJ2-7; D remains ambiguous. The V end was cut by 4 bases, the J end by 7 bases, with 17 bases between. CDR1 SEHNR and CDR2 FQNEAQ come from the germline V gene (reference sequence). The CDR3 covers 14 residues.

V usage is TRBV28 and J usage is TRBJ1-5, with unresolved D. V lost 5 bases and J 9 bases, leaving 11 bases between the germline ends. The CDR3 is 12 residues long. Germline V gene sequence: CDR1 MDHEN, CDR2 SYDVKM. The CDR3 loop is CASSHEDRPQHF. The CDR3 DNA follows: TGTGCCAGCAGTCATGAGGACCGGCCCCAGCATTTT. The full variable domain, in which reference TRBV28 and TRBJ1-5 provide the parts outside the CDR3, is DVKVTQSSRYLVKRTGEKVFLECVQDMDHENMFWYRQDPGLGLRLIYFSYDVKMKEKGDIPEGYSVSREKKERFSLILESASTNQTSMYLCASSHEDRPQHFGDGTRLSIL.